Only a few counts were recorded for the clone carrying this T cell receptor (beta chain). The antigen is not known. The PCR employed 60 Vbeta primers together with 13 Jbeta primers. Assay: immunoSEQ multiplex PCR; the TCRdb copy retains only in-frame clones and omits some. The data contain 150,000 to 200,000 clones, around 80% of them singletons. These data are taken from a study of cytomegalovirus exposure and HLA in healthy donors. On the study more broadly: The early release's HLA-typed donors yielded about 85 million unique TCRs. Study-wide results and limits: It was shown in a later analysis that HLA-associated TCR beta chains were more clonally expanded than other, equally common chains. Reported performance of the classifier showed diagnosis of cytomegalovirus status with high specificity and sensitivity. Earlier findings revealed that most TCR beta V segments proved productive either about 90% or about 30% of the time.

Germline V CDR1 and CDR2: SNHLY, FYNNEI. J gave up 5 bases and V 7 bases, and 5 bases lay outside the gene matches. The CDR3 extends over 14 amino acids. The V gene is TRBV2, the J gene TRBJ2-1, with 10 nucleotides matching TRBD2. The origin of this receptor is a man aged 18 to 29 in good health and CMV-seronegative. Sequenced sample: PBMCs. CDR3 in amino acids: CASTEREGDNEQFF. The CDR3 bases are TGTGCCAGCACTGAGCGGGAGGGTGACAATGAGCAGTTCTTC.